Sequencing of this T cell receptor beta chain was carried out in a study of blood T cell repertoires in COVID-19. As for the study in general: COVID-19 samples from acute and convalescent phases originated in the United States, Italy and Spain. The analysed material was cDNA or gDNA that came from T cells, B-cell-depleted T cells, or PBMCs.

Trimming removed 3 bases from V and 8 bases from J, with 10 bases in between. The CDR3 has 11 amino acids. The germline V gene has CDR1 SQVTM and CDR2 ANQGSEA. Authors' analysis steps: Estimated nucleated cell counts came from reference gene primer amplification. Produced via immunoSEQ multiplex PCR; TCRdb's table is partial and in-frame only. The V and J calls and clone size were taken over from that table, and D and trimming were inferred from the DNA. This sample has about 180,000 clones, with nearly 90% found just once. Sequenced sample: peripheral blood. V gene TRBV29-1 combines with J gene TRBJ1-1, with D perhaps TRBD1 (5 bases). The TCR was taken from a man aged 18 to 29 who had recovered from COVID-19. The CDR3: CSVDRAWEAFF. CDR3 coding DNA: TGCAGCGTTGACAGGGCGTGGGAAGCTTTCTTT.